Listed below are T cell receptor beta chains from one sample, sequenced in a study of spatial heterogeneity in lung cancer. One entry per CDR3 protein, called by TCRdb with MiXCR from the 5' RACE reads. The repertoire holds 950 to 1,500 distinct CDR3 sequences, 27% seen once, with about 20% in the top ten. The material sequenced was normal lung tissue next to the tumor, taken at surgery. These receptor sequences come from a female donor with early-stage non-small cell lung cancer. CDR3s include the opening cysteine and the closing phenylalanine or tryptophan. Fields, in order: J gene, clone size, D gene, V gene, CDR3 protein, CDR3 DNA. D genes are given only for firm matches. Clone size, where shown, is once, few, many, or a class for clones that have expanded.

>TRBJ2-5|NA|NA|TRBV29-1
CSVVSGEETQYF
TGCAGCGTTGTCTCCGGGGAAGAGACCCAGTACTTC
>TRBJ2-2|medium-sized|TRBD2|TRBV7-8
CASSLAGEWELFF
TGTGCCAGCAGCTTGGCGGGGGAGTGGGAGCTGTTTTTT
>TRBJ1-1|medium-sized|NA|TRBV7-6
CASSADLNTEAFF
TGTGCCAGCAGCGCAGATTTGAACACTGAAGCTTTCTTT
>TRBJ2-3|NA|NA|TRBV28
CASSTSGSTDTQYF
TGTGCCAGCTCCACCAGCGGAAGCACAGATACGCAGTATTTT
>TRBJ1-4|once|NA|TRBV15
CATNRGANEKLFF
TGTGCCACCAATCGAGGGGCTAATGAAAAACTGTTTTTT
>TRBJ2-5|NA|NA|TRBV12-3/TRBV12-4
CASTYSGETQYF
TGTGCCAGCACCTACAGTGGCGAGACCCAGTACTTC
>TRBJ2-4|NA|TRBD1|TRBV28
CASSFLTGQGAKKNIQYF
TGTGCCAGCAGTTTTCTAACAGGACAGGGGGCGAAAAAAAACATTCAGTACTTC
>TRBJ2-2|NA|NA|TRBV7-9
CASSLDGTGELFF
TGTGCCAGCAGCTTAGACGGGACCGGGGAGCTGTTTTTT
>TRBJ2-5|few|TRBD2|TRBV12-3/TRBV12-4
CASSPLLAGQETQYF
TGTGCCAGCAGTCCTTTACTAGCGGGACAAGAGACCCAGTACTTC
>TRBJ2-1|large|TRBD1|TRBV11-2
CASSLDLGQGAHEQFF
TGTGCCAGCAGCTTAGATCTGGGACAGGGGGCGCATGAGCAGTTCTTC
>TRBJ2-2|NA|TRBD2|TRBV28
CASTRETDTGELFF
TGTGCCAGCACGCGGGAGACAGACACCGGGGAGCTGTTTTTT
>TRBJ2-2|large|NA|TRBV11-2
CASRRGARTGELFF
TGTGCCAGCCGCCGGGGGGCGCGGACCGGGGAGCTGTTTTTT
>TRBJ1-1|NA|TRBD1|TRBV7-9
CASSPIGQARLEAFF
TGTGCCAGCAGCCCAATCGGACAGGCTCGCCTTGAAGCTTTCTTT
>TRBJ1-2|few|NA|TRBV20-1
CSEGAGDGYTF
TGCAGTGAAGGGGCGGGAGATGGCTACACCTTC
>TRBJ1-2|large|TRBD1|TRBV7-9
CASSIGTDYGYTF
TGTGCCAGCAGCATCGGGACAGACTATGGCTACACCTTC
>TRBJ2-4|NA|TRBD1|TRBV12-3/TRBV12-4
CASSLPGQGAGNIQYF
TGTGCCAGCAGTCTTCCGGGACAGGGGGCGGGGAACATTCAGTACTTC
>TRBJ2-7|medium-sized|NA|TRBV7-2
CASSLGGGEQYF
TGTGCCAGCAGCTTAGGGGGCGGCGAGCAGTACTTC
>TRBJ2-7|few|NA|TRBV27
CASSPGSYEQYF
TGTGCCAGCAGTCCGGGCTCCTACGAGCAGTACTTC
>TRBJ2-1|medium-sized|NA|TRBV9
CASSPRTAYNEQFF
TGTGCCAGCAGCCCCCGGACAGCCTACAATGAGCAGTTCTTC
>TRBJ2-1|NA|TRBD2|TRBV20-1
CSARDVGGSFPFF
TGCAGTGCTAGAGATGTTGGCGGGAGTTTTCCCTTCTTC
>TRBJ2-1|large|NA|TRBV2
CASSAAGLGRKNNEQFF
TGTGCCAGCAGTGCAGCCGGTCTAGGAAGAAAGAACAATGAGCAGTTCTTC
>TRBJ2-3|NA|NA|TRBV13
CASSWEGQREIGDTQYF
TGTGCCAGCAGCTGGGAAGGACAGAGAGAAATTGGAGATACGCAGTATTTT
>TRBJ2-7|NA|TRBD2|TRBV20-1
CSGTSVSYEQYF
TGCAGTGGCACTAGCGTTTCCTACGAGCAGTACTTC
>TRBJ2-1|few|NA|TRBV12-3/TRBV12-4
CASSFMAAEQFF
TGTGCCAGCAGTTTTATGGCTGCTGAGCAGTTCTTC
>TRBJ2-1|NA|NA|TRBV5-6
CASSRPSSYNEQFF
TGTGCCAGCAGCCGGCCAAGCTCCTACAATGAGCAGTTCTTC
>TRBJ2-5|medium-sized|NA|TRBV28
CASGGRGTATQTQYF
TGTGCCAGTGGGGGCCGGGGGACGGCGACGCAGACCCAGTACTTC
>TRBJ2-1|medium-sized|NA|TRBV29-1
CSVENNEQFF
TGCAGCGTTGAAAACAATGAGCAGTTCTTC
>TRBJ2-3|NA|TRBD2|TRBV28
CASQLAGGPDTQYF
TGTGCCAGTCAACTAGCGGGAGGGCCAGATACGCAGTATTTT
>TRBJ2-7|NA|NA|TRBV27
CASTSTGSPYEQYF
TGTGCCAGCACCAGTACAGGGAGCCCCTACGAGCAGTACTTC
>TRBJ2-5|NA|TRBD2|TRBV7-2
CASSWEGAGETQYF
TGTGCCAGCAGCTGGGAGGGAGCTGGGGAGACCCAGTACTTC
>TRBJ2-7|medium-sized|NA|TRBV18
CASSPGPIDEQYF
TGTGCCAGCTCACCTGGACCTATCGACGAGCAGTACTTC
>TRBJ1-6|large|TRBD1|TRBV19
CASSPRTGNNSPLHF
TGTGCCAGCTCACCACGGACAGGGAATAATTCACCCCTCCACTTT
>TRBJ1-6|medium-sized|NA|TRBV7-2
CASSLSGISPLHF
TGTGCCAGCAGCTTATCAGGGATCTCACCCCTCCACTTT
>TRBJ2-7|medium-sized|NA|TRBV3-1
CASSQAAYEQYF
TGTGCCAGCAGCCAAGCTGCCTACGAGCAGTACTTC
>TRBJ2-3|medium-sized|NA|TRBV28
CAMALGGLFVTDTQYF
TGTGCCATGGCCCTCGGGGGCCTTTTCGTCACAGATACGCAGTATTTT
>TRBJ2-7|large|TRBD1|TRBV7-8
CASSLRAPRQGATYEQYF
TGTGCCAGCAGCTTAAGGGCCCCTAGACAGGGGGCCACCTACGAGCAGTACTTC
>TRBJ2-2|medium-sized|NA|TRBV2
CASSRDINTGELFF
TGTGCCAGCAGTCGGGACATTAACACCGGGGAGCTGTTTTTT
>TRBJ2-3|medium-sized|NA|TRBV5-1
CASSLGGNPRRDTQYF
TGCGCCAGCAGCTTGGGCGGGAATCCCCGGAGGGATACGCAGTATTTT
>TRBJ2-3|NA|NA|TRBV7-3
CASSLGYPTDTQYF
TGTGCCAGCAGCTTAGGGTATCCAACAGATACGCAGTATTTT
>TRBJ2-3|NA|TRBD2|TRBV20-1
CSASPLAAGRADTQYF
TGCAGTGCTAGCCCCTTGGCCGCAGGGAGGGCAGATACGCAGTATTTT
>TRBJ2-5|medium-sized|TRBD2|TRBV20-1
CSAGRLAGQETQYF
TGCAGTGCTGGGAGACTAGCGGGGCAAGAGACCCAGTACTTC
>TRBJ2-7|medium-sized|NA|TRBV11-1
CASSPGTLDPYEQYF
TGTGCCAGCAGCCCCGGGACCCTGGACCCCTACGAGCAGTACTTC
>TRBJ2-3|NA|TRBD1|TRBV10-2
CASSDPDRAFTDTQYF
TGCGCCAGCAGTGATCCCGACAGGGCCTTCACAGATACGCAGTATTTT
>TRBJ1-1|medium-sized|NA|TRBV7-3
CASSLIRGGEAFF
TGTGCCAGCAGCCTGATAAGGGGGGGTGAAGCTTTCTTT
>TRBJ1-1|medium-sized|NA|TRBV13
CASSLSPNSDAEAFF
TGTGCCAGCAGCTTAAGCCCCAACAGCGACGCTGAAGCTTTCTTT
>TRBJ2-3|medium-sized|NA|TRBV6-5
CASSYSGSDTQYF
TGTGCCAGCAGTTACTCGGGTTCAGATACGCAGTATTTT
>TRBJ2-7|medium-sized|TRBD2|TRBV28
CASSTIAGGDYEQYF
TGTGCCAGCAGTACCATAGCGGGGGGAGACTACGAGCAGTACTTC
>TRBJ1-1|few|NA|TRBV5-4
CASSLGGVTEAFF
TGTGCCAGCAGCTTGGGGGGGGTGACTGAAGCTTTCTTT
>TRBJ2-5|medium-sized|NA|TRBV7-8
CASSLIVLGETQYF
TGTGCCAGCAGCTTAATAGTCTTAGGAGAGACCCAGTACTTC
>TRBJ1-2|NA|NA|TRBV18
CASSPPRGGNYGYTF
TGTGCCAGCTCACCACCGAGGGGAGGGAACTATGGCTACACCTTC
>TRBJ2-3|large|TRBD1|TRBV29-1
CSHEGQDTDTQYF
TGCAGCCACGAGGGACAGGACACAGATACGCAGTATTTT
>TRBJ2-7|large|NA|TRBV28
CATADREGLYEQYF
TGTGCCACAGCCGACAGGGAGGGTTTGTACGAGCAGTACTTC
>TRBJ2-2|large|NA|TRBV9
CASSVGGLSTGELFF
TGTGCCAGCAGCGTAGGGGGACTTTCCACCGGGGAGCTGTTTTTT
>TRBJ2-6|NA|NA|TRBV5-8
CASSFERNVLTF
TGTGCCAGCAGCTTTGAACGAAACGTCCTGACTTTC
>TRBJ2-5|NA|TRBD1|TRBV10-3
CAISEDRVQETQYF
TGTGCCATCAGTGAGGACAGGGTCCAAGAGACCCAGTACTTC
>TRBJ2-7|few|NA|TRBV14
CASSRAMPQGARGTYEQYF
TGTGCCAGCAGCCGGGCGATGCCACAGGGAGCCAGGGGTACCTACGAGCAGTACTTC
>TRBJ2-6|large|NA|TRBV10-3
CAISFGGANVLTF
TGTGCCATCAGTTTTGGTGGGGCCAACGTCCTGACTTTC